Sequencing of this T cell receptor (beta chain) was carried out in a study of shared T cell receptors in the human thymus. Assay: immunoSEQ multiplex PCR; the TCRdb copy retains only in-frame clones and omits some. The table records hundreds of thousands of clones, 88% of them present only once. The germline V gene encodes CDR1 SGHVS and CDR2 FNYEAQ. This CDR3 spans 16 amino acids. Trimming removed 5 bases from V and 6 bases from J; junction bases left unmatched: 14. This clone appeared a single time. This sample also appeared in a second study, on human thymus T cells. That paper adds: Among the donors, all were healthy Finnish infants having corrective surgery for congenital heart defects. Corrective cardiac surgery supplied the resected thymus tissue. Repertoires sampled from thymus and blood appeared biased in V and J gene usage. Related work found strong thymic repertoire overlap between unrelated individuals.

Sequencing was carried out using thymocytes. This TCR was sampled from a boy younger than two with a congenital heart defect. The chain links TRBV7-6 to TRBJ2-7; 9 bases fit TRBD2. Here the CDR3 reads CASSPLPGLASGEQYF. DNA for the CDR3: TGTGCCAGCAGCCCCCTACCGGGACTAGCTTCGGGCGAGCAGTACTTC.